One sample yielded the 28 T cell receptor beta chains listed below, sequenced in a study of blood T cell repertoires in COVID-19. Method: immunoSEQ multiplex PCR; TCRdb's copy keeps in-frame clones and lacks some. This sample yields roughly 190,000 clones, of which 75% to 90% are seen a single time; approximately 0.8% belongs to the top ten. Sequenced input: PBMCs or T cells enriched from blood (not recorded which). All receptors come from a young woman who had recovered from COVID-19.

The table lists this clone with a count of one. This chain uses TRBV29-1 with TRBJ2-1; 8 bases are shared with TRBD1. The germline V gene encodes CDR1 SQVTM and CDR2 ANQGSEA. Germline trimming cut 7 bases from V and 4 bases from J; bases unmatched to any gene: 15. This CDR3 has 16 amino acids. The CDR3 region is CSAPIRTGIPYNEQFF. CDR3 bases: TGCAGCGCACCTATCCGGACAGGGATCCCATACAATGAGCAGTTCTTC.

The chain links TRBV12-5 to TRBJ2-5; 8 nucleotides agree with TRBD2. The CDR3 contains 15 residues. Germline trimming cut 0 bases from V and 5 bases from J; bases unmatched to any gene: 5. From germline, CDR1 is LGHNT and CDR2 FRNRAP. CDR3 DNA sequence: TGTGCTAGTGGTTTGGTACGGGGGGGCAAGGAGACCCAGTACTTC. Its protein product is CASGLVRGGKETQYF.

V is TRBV7-2 and J is TRBJ2-7, with D possibly matching TRBD1 (6 bases). Looked up from germline, CDR1 is SGHTA and CDR2 is FQGNSA. Trimming shortened V by 3 bases and J by 3 bases, and 12 bases separated the two germline ends. The CDR3 extends over 14 amino acids. CDR3 nucleotide sequence: TGTGCCAGCAGCTTGATAGGGGGTCACTACGAGCAGTACTTC. Protein sequence: CASSLIGGHYEQYF.

The rearrangement uses TRBV7-9 and TRBJ2-2; 7 positions agree with TRBD2. CDR3 length equals 19 residues. J was trimmed by 6 bases and V by 3 bases; bases with no gene match: 19. Per germline, CDR1 SEHNR and CDR2 FQNEAQ (reference sequence). The CDR3 nucleotides are TGTGCCAGCAGCTTGTCGAATAGCGCGGGAGAGGCGGCGGCCGGGGAGCTGTTTTTT. The encoded protein is CASSLSNSAGEAAAGELFF.

V gene TRBV18 combines with J gene TRBJ1-2, with D possibly TRBD1 on 5 matching bases. There are 13 residues in the CDR3. Trimming removed 3 bases at V and 7 bases at J, with 12 bases between. CDR1 is KGHSH, CDR2 LQKENI, per germline. In DNA, the CDR3 is TGTGCCAGCTCACCCGGACACGTTCTTGGCTACACCTTC. This encodes CASSPGHVLGYTF.

The rearrangement links TRBV6-1 to TRBJ2-7, with 7 bases matching TRBD2. The trim removed 1 base at V and 1 base at J, leaving 4 bases unmatched. The CDR3 extends over 15 amino acids. Germline V gene data show CDR1 as MNHNS and CDR2 as SASEGT. The CDR3 DNA reads TGTGCCAGCAGTGAAGGGACGGGAGGTTCCTACGAGCAGTACTTC. It encodes CASSEGTGGSYEQYF.

This chain joins TRBV5-1 and TRBJ1-5; D remains unclear. This CDR3 has 16 residues. V lost 2 bases, J lost 0 bases, and 12 bases lay in between. Germline values: CDR1 SGHRS, CDR2 YFSETQ. DNA for the CDR3: TGCGCCAGCAGCTTACTCCCCGGGAATAGCAATCAGCCCCAGCATTTT. This translates into CASSLLPGNSNQPQHF.

The rearrangement uses TRBV4-2 and TRBJ2-1; D is perhaps TRBD1 (5 bases). The V end lost 3 bases, the J end lost 3 bases, and 9 bases lay between the germline ends. The CDR3 covers 14 residues. Per germline, CDR1 LGHNA and CDR2 YNFKEQ. Written as DNA, the CDR3 is TGTGCCAGCAGCCATAGCAGGGTCTACAATGAGCAGTTCTTC. It specifies CASSHSRVYNEQFF.

This chain connects TRBV18 to TRBJ1-2; no reliable D call. Germline CDR1 reads KGHSH; CDR2 reads LQKENI. Deletions cut 3 bases from V and 2 bases from J, with 7 bases between. This CDR3 spans 13 amino acids. CDR3 loop: CASSPQENYGYTF. The CDR3 nucleotides read TGTGCCAGCTCACCTCAGGAAAACTATGGCTACACCTTC.

V gene TRBV29-1 combines with J gene TRBJ1-5; the D is unclear. CDR1 and CDR2 (germline): SQVTM, ANQGSEA. The V gene lost 6 bases and the J gene lost 4 bases, with 13 bases spanning the gap. CDR3 size: 13 residues. The CDR3 sequence is CSVASNPNQPQHF. The CDR3 DNA sequence: TGCAGCGTCGCGTCTAACCCAAATCAGCCCCAGCATTTT.

This clone was found a few times. The chain uses TRBV3-1 (or the pseudogene TRBV3-2) and TRBJ2-3; unclear D gene. Trimming stripped 1 base from V and 6 bases from J, with 11 bases between. This CDR3 comprises 14 residues. The V gene's germline CDR1 is LGHDT and CDR2 YNNKEL (reference sequence). The CDR3 sequence is CASSQGPLLDTQYF. The DNA of the CDR3 is TGTGCCAGCAGCCAAGGCCCACTCCTCGATACGCAGTATTTT.

This clone was recorded once. The chain uses TRBV27 and TRBJ2-7; 7 positions agree with TRBD1. Germline-derived CDR1 and CDR2 are MNHEY and SMNVEV (reference sequence). This CDR3 has 16 residues. The V gene end was trimmed by 6 bases and the J gene end by 2 bases; junction bases not matched to a gene: 13. CDR3 bases: TGTGCCAGCAGCGAGCGACCCGGGACAGCTGCCTACGAGCAGTACTTC. It encodes CASSERPGTAAYEQYF.

A word on this clone: Other DNA sequences in this specimen translate into the identical CDR3. V is TRBV6-2 or TRBV6-3 and J is TRBJ1-5; 8 bases are a match to TRBD1. Germline-derived CDR1 and CDR2 are MNHEY and SVGEGT. The CDR3 sequence is 16 residues long. V dropped 5 bases and J dropped 1; count of bases not matched to a gene: 7. In nucleotides, the CDR3 is TGTGCCAGCAGTCGCAACAGGGGGGCGAGCAATCAGCCCCAGCATTTT. It is translated as CASSRNRGASNQPQHF.

This clone was observed a handful of times. This chain uses TRBV3-1 (or the pseudogene TRBV3-2) with TRBJ2-3; unclear D gene. Germline loops: CDR1 LGHDT, CDR2 YNNKEL (reference sequence). Trimming removed 4 bases at V and 2 bases at J, with 10 bases between. The CDR3 has 14 residues. The CDR3 here is CASSRSLSTDTQYF. The CDR3 DNA reads TGTGCCAGCAGCCGGAGCTTATCCACAGATACGCAGTATTTT.

V gene TRBV19 combines with J gene TRBJ2-3; tentatively, D is TRBD2 (6 bases). The germline gives CDR1 LNHDA, CDR2 SQIVND (reference sequence). V shed 6 bases and J shed 0 bases, with 13 bases lying between them. The CDR3 totals 15 residues. The CDR3 DNA sequence: TGTGCCAGTAGCCACCGGAGCGGGAGCACAGATACGCAGTATTTT. This sequence encodes CASSHRSGSTDTQYF.

V and J are TRBV12-5 and TRBJ2-3, with unresolved D. The CDR3 has 12 residues. Germline CDR1 is LGHNT and CDR2 is FRNRAP. V shed 0 bases and J shed 4 bases, with 2 bases lying between them. CDR3 bases: TGTGCTAGTGGTTTGGTCGCAGATACGCAGTATTTT. It yields the protein CASGLVADTQYF. Full variable domain (missing parts from reference TRBV12-5 and TRBJ2-3): DARVTQTPRHKVTEMGQEVTMRCQPILGHNTVFWYRQTMMQGLELLAYFRNRAPLDDSGMPKDRFSAEMPDATLATLKIQPSEPRDSAVYFCASGLVADTQYFGPGTRLTVL.

The V gene is TRBV10-1, the J gene TRBJ2-5, with 9 bases that match TRBD2. With 0 bases clipped from V and 4 bases from J, the junction kept 6 bases outside the gene matches. Germline values: CDR1 WNHNN, CDR2 SYGVQD (reference sequence). The length of the CDR3 is 16 residues. CDR3 in amino acids: CASSESSTSGGETQYF. The CDR3 region has the DNA TGCGCCAGCAGTGAGTCCTCGACTAGCGGTGGAGAGACCCAGTACTTC.

The rearrangement links TRBV6-5 to TRBJ1-1; possibly TRBD1 for D (5 bases). Trimming left V 0 bases short and J 3 bases short, with 11 bases between. Germline values: CDR1 MNHEY, CDR2 SVGAGI. This CDR3 region has 15 residues. The CDR3 nucleotides are TGTGCCAGCAGTTACTCAGGGCAGGGCGACACTGAAGCTTTCTTT. Amino acid sequence: CASSYSGQGDTEAFF.

The chain combines TRBV4-1 with TRBJ1-1; maybe TRBD1 (5 bases). Deletions cut 0 bases from V and 0 bases from J, with 14 bases between. This CDR3 is built from 17 residues. Germline V gene lookup returns CDR1 MGHRA and CDR2 YSYEKL. In nucleotides, the CDR3 is TGCGCCAGCAGCCAAGAAGGCGGGGGAACACTGAACACTGAAGCTTTCTTT. Amino acid sequence: CASSQEGGGTLNTEAFF.

V usage is TRBV7-2 and J usage is TRBJ2-7, with D possibly TRBD2 on 6 matching bases. The germline V and J ends were trimmed by 3 bases and 8 bases, with 17 bases remaining between them. The germline V gene encodes CDR1 SGHTA and CDR2 FQGNSA. This CDR3 has 14 amino acids. The CDR3 coding sequence is TGTGCCAGCAGCTTCAGAACTCCTGGGGGGAAGCAGTACTTC. It yields the protein CASSFRTPGGKQYF.

V usage is TRBV5-1 and J usage is TRBJ2-5; 8 nucleotides align to TRBD2. Germline V gene sequence: CDR1 SGHRS, CDR2 YFSETQ. The ends lost 4 bases at V and 5 bases at J; junction bases unmatched: 7. This CDR3 has 14 residues. CDR3 residues: CASSGAGVQETQYF. In DNA form, the CDR3 reads TGCGCCAGCAGCGGAGCGGGAGTACAGGAGACCCAGTACTTC.

The chain recombines TRBV6-4 with TRBJ2-3; possible D gene TRBD1, 6 bases. The length of the CDR3 is 15 residues. CDR1 is MRHNA and CDR2 is SNTAGT in the germline V gene. The ends were cut back, 6 bases at V and 2 bases at J, with 15 bases in the middle. The CDR3 DNA reads as TGTGCCAGCAGCCACCGAGGACAGCCCACAGATACGCAGTATTTT. Translating gives CASSHRGQPTDTQYF.

This clone appeared once. The CDR3 reads CASSFGRGIGSQHF. DNA for the CDR3: TGTGCCAGCAGCTTTGGTAGGGGGATCGGGTCCCAGCATTTT. V gene TRBV7-2 combines with J gene TRBJ1-5; perhaps TRBD1 as D (6 bases). Germline V gene sequence: CDR1 SGHTA, CDR2 FQGNSA. The CDR3 extends over 14 amino acids. V shed 3 bases and J shed 11 bases, with 17 bases lying between them.

This rearrangement joins TRBV9 to TRBJ1-2, with D hard to call. Germline CDR1 and CDR2: SGDLS and YYNGEE. The CDR3 spans 14 residues. Trimming took 3 bases from V and 8 from J, leaving 17 bases between them. The CDR3 nucleotides are TGTGCCAGCAGCGCCTCAAGGCGGGGAGCAGGCTACACCTTC. As protein: CASSASRRGAGYTF.

This clone has just one count. The rearrangement links TRBV5-4 to TRBJ1-2; weak D call: TRBD1 (5 bases). Trimming removed 4 bases at V and 5 bases at J, with 30 bases between. Germline V lookup: CDR1 SGHNT, CDR2 YYREEE (reference sequence). CDR3 length: 19 residues. In nucleotides, the CDR3 is TGTGCCAGCAGCCCCCTAATCAGGAGGAGGGCGGCGGGGCCATATGGCTACACCTTC. It specifies CASSPLIRRRAAGPYGYTF.

V usage is TRBV27 and J usage is TRBJ2-7; TRBD2 is a possible D gene (6 bases). The CDR3 spans 12 residues. V was trimmed by 8 bases and J by 5 bases, leaving 13 bases between them. From germline, CDR1 is MNHEY and CDR2 SMNVEV (reference sequence). The CDR3 coding sequence is TGTGCCAGCGCGGGGTTACCGGACGAGCAGTACTTC. Protein: CASAGLPDEQYF.

CDR3 residues: CASSQDSTRDEQFF. CDR3 bases: TGTGCCAGCAGCCAAGATTCCACGCGGGATGAGCAGTTCTTC. The gene calls are TRBV3-1 (or the pseudogene TRBV3-2) and TRBJ2-1, with D perhaps TRBD2 (5 bases). V lost 0 bases and J lost 8, with 11 bases in between. CDR1 and CDR2 from the germline V gene are LGHDT and YNNKEL (reference sequence). The CDR3 totals 14 residues.

This rearrangement joins TRBV9 to TRBJ2-1; maybe TRBD2 (6 bases). The CDR3 contains 15 residues. Deletions cut 4 bases from V and 7 bases from J, with 18 bases between. CDR1 and CDR2 (germline): SGDLS, YYNGEE. The CDR3 DNA reads as TGTGCCAGCAGCCCTTCCGGGACTCCCCCAAATGAGCAGTTCTTC. It codes for CASSPSGTPPNEQFF.